The 3 T cell receptor beta chains below all came from one sample that was sequenced in a study of T cells after posttransplantation cyclophosphamide. Cyclophosphamide on days +3 and +4 followed busulfan-fludarabine conditioning and a marrow graft. Libraries were prepared by immunoSEQ multiplex PCR; TCRdb keeps only in-frame clonotypes and omits some of them. The sample holds fewer than 7,000 clones, around 90% seen once. The sample consisted of CD8+ T cells sorted from blood, taken after allogeneic stem cell transplant with posttransplant cyclophosphamide. The receptors derive from a male patient between 60 and 69 years old who received an allogeneic stem cell transplant from a related donor and was CMV-positive. Some T cells may have originated in the graft donor.

Turning to this clone: A read error may account for a junction end that differs from germline. The same CDR3 can be traced to other DNA sequences in this sample. The chain couples TRBV6-9 to TRBJ1-6, with 7 bases fitting TRBD1. Germline V CDR1 and CDR2: MNHGY, SVAAGI. The length of the CDR3 is 17 residues. The CDR3, as DNA: TGTGCCAGCAGTTCCCCGCAAGGCAGGGGGATGCATTCCCCCCTCCACTTT. Its protein product is CASSSPQGRGMHSPLHF.

CDR3 bases: TGTGCCAGCATTCTTCCCATTGAGGGTAACACTGAAGCTTTCTTT. Translated: CASILPIEGNTEAFF. The chain employs TRBV28 and TRBJ1-1; D is ambiguous. Germline V lookup: CDR1 MDHEN, CDR2 SYDVKM. The V gene lost 7 bases and the J gene lost 2 bases, with 17 bases spanning the gap. This CDR3 spans 15 amino acids.

This clone has only one observation. The rearrangement uses TRBV12-5 and TRBJ1-2; 7 nucleotides match TRBD1. CDR1 LGHNT and CDR2 FRNRAP come from the germline V gene. The junction had 12 bases not matched to a gene; V was cut back by 5 bases and J by 6 bases. The CDR3 sequence is 15 residues long. The CDR3 loop reads CASGPGQSLDDGYTF. As DNA, the CDR3 is TGTGCTAGTGGTCCGGGACAGTCCTTGGACGATGGCTACACCTTC.